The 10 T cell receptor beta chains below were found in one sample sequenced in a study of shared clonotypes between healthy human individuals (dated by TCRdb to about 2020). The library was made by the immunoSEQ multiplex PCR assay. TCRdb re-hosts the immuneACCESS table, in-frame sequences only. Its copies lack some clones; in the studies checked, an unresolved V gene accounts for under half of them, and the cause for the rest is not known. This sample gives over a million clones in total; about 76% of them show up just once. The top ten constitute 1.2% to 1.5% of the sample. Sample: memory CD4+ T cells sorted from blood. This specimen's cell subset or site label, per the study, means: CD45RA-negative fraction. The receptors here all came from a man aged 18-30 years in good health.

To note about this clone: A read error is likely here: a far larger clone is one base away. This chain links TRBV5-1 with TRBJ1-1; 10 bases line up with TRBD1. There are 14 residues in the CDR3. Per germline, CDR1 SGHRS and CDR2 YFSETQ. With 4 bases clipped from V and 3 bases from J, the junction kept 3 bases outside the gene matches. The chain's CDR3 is CASSPGTGDTEAFF. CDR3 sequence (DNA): TGCGCCAGCAGCCCCGGGACAGGGGACACTGAAGCTTTCTTT.

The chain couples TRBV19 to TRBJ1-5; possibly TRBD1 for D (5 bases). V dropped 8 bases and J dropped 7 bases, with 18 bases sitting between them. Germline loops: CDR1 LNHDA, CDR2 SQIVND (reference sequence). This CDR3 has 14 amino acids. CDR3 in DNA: TGTGCCAGTGCCGCCTCTCAGGGCGGCCAGCCCCAGCATTTT. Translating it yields CASAASQGGQPQHF.

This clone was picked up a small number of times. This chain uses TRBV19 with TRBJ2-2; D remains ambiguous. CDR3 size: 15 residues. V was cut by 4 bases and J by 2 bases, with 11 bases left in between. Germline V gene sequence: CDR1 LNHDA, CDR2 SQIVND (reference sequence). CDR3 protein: CASSTSTLNTGELFF. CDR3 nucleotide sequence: TGTGCCAGTAGTACCTCGACACTAAACACCGGGGAGCTGTTTTTT.

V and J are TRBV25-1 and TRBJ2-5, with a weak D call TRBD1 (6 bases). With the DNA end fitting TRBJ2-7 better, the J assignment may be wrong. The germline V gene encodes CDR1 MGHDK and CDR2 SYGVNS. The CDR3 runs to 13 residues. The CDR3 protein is CASSVRGNYEQYF. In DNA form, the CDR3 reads TGTGCCAGCAGTGTCAGGGGTAACTACGAGCAGTACTTC.

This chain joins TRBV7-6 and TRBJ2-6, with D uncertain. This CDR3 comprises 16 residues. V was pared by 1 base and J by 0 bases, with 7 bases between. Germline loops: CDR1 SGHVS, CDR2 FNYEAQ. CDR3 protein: CASSLVGLSGANVLTF. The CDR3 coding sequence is TGTGCCAGCAGCTTAGTCGGTCTCTCTGGGGCCAACGTCCTGACTTTC.

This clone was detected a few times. The DNA of the CDR3 is TGTGCCAGCAGCTCGACCGGGACAGGCATATATGGCTACACCTTC. It encodes CASSSTGTGIYGYTF. V usage is TRBV7-2 and J usage is TRBJ1-2; 8 bases fit TRBD1. This CDR3 comprises 15 residues. The J segment lost 5 bases and the V segment lost 4 bases, leaving 9 bases of the junction unmatched. CDR1 SGHTA and CDR2 FQGNSA come from the germline V gene.

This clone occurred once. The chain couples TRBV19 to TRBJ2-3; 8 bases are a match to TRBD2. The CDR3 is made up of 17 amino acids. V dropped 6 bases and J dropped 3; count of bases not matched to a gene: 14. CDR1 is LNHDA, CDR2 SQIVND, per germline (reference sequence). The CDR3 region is CASSFLRAGEGTDTQYF. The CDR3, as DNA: TGTGCCAGTAGCTTCTTAAGAGCGGGAGAGGGGACAGATACGCAGTATTTT.

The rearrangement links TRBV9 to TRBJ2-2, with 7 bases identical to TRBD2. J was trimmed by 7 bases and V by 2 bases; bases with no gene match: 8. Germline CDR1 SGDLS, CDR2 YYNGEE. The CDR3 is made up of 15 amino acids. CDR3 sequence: CASSVRGKLDGELFF. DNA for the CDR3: TGTGCCAGCAGCGTGCGGGGGAAATTAGACGGGGAGCTGTTTTTT.

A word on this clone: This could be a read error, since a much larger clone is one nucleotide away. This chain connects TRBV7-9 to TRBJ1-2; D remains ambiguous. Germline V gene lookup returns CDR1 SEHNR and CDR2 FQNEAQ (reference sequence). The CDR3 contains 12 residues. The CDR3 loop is CASGLEGRGYTF. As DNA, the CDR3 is TGTGCCAGCGGCTTAGAAGGCCGAGGCTACACCTTC.

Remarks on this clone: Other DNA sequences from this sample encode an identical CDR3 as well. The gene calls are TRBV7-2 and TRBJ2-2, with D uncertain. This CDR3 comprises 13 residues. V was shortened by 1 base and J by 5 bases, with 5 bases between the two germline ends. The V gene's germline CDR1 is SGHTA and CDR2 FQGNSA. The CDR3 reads CASSLGMTGELFF. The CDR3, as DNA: TGTGCCAGCAGCTTAGGAATGACCGGGGAGCTGTTTTTT. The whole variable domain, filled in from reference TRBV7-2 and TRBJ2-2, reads GAGVSQSPSNKVTEKGKDVELRCDPISGHTALYWYRQSLGQGLEFLIYFQGNSAPDKSGLPSDRFSAERTGGSVSTLTIQRTQQEDSAVYLCASSLGMTGELFFGEGSRLTVL.